This is a list of T cell receptor beta chains from one sample in a study of T cell repertoires in cytomegalovirus infection. From the reads, TCRdb called clonotypes with MiXCR, one entry per CDR3 protein. The data contain some 700,000 distinct CDR3 sequences, about 40% of them singletons. The specimen was PBMCs. The receptors originated from a human donor in good health (CMV status not recorded). Some clones in this sample may be carry-over from other donors' samples. Each CDR3 is given with its conserved first and last residue. A D gene is named only where the DNA matches it firmly. Clone size, where shown, is once, few, many, or a class for clones that have expanded.

d_call: TRBD2
v_call: TRBV7-2
clone_size: many
j_call: TRBJ2-7
cdr3_nt: TGTGCCAGCAGCTTAGTCGCCCTAGCGGTAACCGAGCAGTACTTC
cdr3_aa: CASSLVALAVTEQYF

d_call: TRBD2
v_call: TRBV4-1
clone_size: NA
j_call: TRBJ2-1
cdr3_nt: TGCGCCAGCAGTGCCCGACTAGCGGGGAATAATGAGCAGTTCTTC
cdr3_aa: CASSARLAGNNEQFF

d_call: NA
v_call: TRBV5-5
clone_size: NA
j_call: TRBJ1-2
cdr3_nt: TGTGCCAGCAGCCACCCGGGGGAGGGCAACTATGGCTACACCTTC
cdr3_aa: CASSHPGEGNYGYTF

d_call: NA
v_call: TRBV7-9
clone_size: NA
j_call: TRBJ2-5
cdr3_nt: TGTGCCGGCAGTACAGACACGATCCAAGAGACCCAGTACTTC
cdr3_aa: CAGSTDTIQETQYF

d_call: TRBD1
v_call: TRBV7-9
clone_size: few
j_call: TRBJ1-4
cdr3_nt: TGTGCCAGCAGCTTACAGCAGGGGGCTGTGGCTAATGAAAAACTGTTTTTT
cdr3_aa: CASSLQQGAVANEKLFF

d_call: TRBD2
v_call: TRBV7-2
clone_size: many
j_call: TRBJ2-1
cdr3_nt: TGTGCCAGCAGCTTAGTCCTAGCGGGGGGGCTAAATGAGCAGTTCTTC
cdr3_aa: CASSLVLAGGLNEQFF

d_call: NA
v_call: TRBV28
clone_size: few
j_call: TRBJ1-1
cdr3_nt: TGTGCCAGCAGTTTAGGGGGACGGCCGGCGACTGAAGCTTTCTTT
cdr3_aa: CASSLGGRPATEAFF

d_call: TRBD2
v_call: TRBV19
clone_size: NA
j_call: TRBJ2-5
cdr3_nt: TGTGCCAGTAGTATGCTAGCGGGAGAGAAGGAGACCCAGTACTTC
cdr3_aa: CASSMLAGEKETQYF

d_call: TRBD1
v_call: TRBV7-2
clone_size: NA
j_call: TRBJ2-2
cdr3_nt: TGTGCCAGCAGCCAAACAGGGGCCAACACCGGGGAGCTGTTTTTT
cdr3_aa: CASSQTGANTGELFF

d_call: NA
v_call: TRBV12-3/TRBV12-4
clone_size: few
j_call: TRBJ1-1
cdr3_nt: TGTGCCAGCACCTGGGCCGGACAAGCTTTCTTT
cdr3_aa: CASTWAGQAFF

d_call: NA
v_call: TRBV7-2
clone_size: NA
j_call: TRBJ2-5
cdr3_nt: TGTGCCAGCAGCTTAGCGCGCCTAGGGGGGGAAGAGACCCAGTACTTC
cdr3_aa: CASSLARLGGEETQYF

d_call: NA
v_call: TRBV7-3
clone_size: NA
j_call: TRBJ1-1
cdr3_nt: TGTGCCAGCAGCGCAGGGGTCCGGAACACTGAAGCTTTCTTT
cdr3_aa: CASSAGVRNTEAFF

d_call: NA
v_call: TRBV19
clone_size: NA
j_call: TRBJ2-1
cdr3_nt: TGTGCCAGTAGTATAGTCGGGACATCTTACAATGAGCAGTTCTTC
cdr3_aa: CASSIVGTSYNEQFF

d_call: NA
v_call: TRBV5-6
clone_size: few
j_call: TRBJ1-4
cdr3_nt: TGTGCCAGCAGCTTGAAAGGCGAAGGGTGGTACAATGAAAAACTGTTTTTT
cdr3_aa: CASSLKGEGWYNEKLFF

d_call: NA
v_call: TRBV6-6
clone_size: NA
j_call: TRBJ1-1
cdr3_nt: TGTGCCAGCAATCTTCCAGGAAACACTGAAGCTTTCTTT
cdr3_aa: CASNLPGNTEAFF

d_call: TRBD2
v_call: TRBV2
clone_size: NA
j_call: TRBJ2-2
cdr3_nt: TGTGCCAGCAGGGGCGCTAGCGGGGGCCCCGGGGAGCTGTTTTTT
cdr3_aa: CASRGASGGPGELFF

d_call: NA
v_call: TRBV5-1
clone_size: NA
j_call: TRBJ1-4
cdr3_nt: TGCGCCAGCAGCTTTCGCGGGGGCAGCGATGAAAAACTGTTTTTT
cdr3_aa: CASSFRGGSDEKLFF

d_call: NA
v_call: TRBV24-1
clone_size: many
j_call: TRBJ1-1
cdr3_nt: TGTGCCACCAGTGGACAAGGACCTGAAGCTTTCTTT
cdr3_aa: CATSGQGPEAFF

d_call: TRBD2
v_call: TRBV12-3/TRBV12-4
clone_size: NA
j_call: TRBJ2-1
cdr3_nt: TGTGCCAGCCTGCGGGGGAGCTCCTACAATGAGCAGTTCTTC
cdr3_aa: CASLRGSSYNEQFF

d_call: NA
v_call: TRBV28
clone_size: few
j_call: TRBJ1-2
cdr3_nt: TGTGCCAGCAGTTCGCCGGACAGCTATGGCTACACCTTC
cdr3_aa: CASSSPDSYGYTF

d_call: TRBD2
v_call: TRBV28
clone_size: NA
j_call: TRBJ2-3
cdr3_nt: TGTGCCAGCAGTTCCCCCGCTAGCGGGACATCAGATACGCAGTATTTT
cdr3_aa: CASSSPASGTSDTQYF

d_call: TRBD1
v_call: TRBV12-3/TRBV12-4
clone_size: NA
j_call: TRBJ2-1
cdr3_nt: TGTGCCAGCAGCCTGGCGACAGGGTCGGATGTATCCTACAATGAGCAGTTCTTC
cdr3_aa: CASSLATGSDVSYNEQFF

d_call: NA
v_call: TRBV7-2
clone_size: NA
j_call: TRBJ1-3
cdr3_nt: TGTGCCAGCAGCCACGGGAAAGTCGATTCTGTAAACACCATATATTTT
cdr3_aa: CASSHGKVDSVNTIYF

d_call: NA
v_call: TRBV28
clone_size: NA
j_call: TRBJ1-2
cdr3_nt: TGTGCCAGCAGTTCCAGACAGGAAATTAACTATGGCTACACCTTC
cdr3_aa: CASSSRQEINYGYTF